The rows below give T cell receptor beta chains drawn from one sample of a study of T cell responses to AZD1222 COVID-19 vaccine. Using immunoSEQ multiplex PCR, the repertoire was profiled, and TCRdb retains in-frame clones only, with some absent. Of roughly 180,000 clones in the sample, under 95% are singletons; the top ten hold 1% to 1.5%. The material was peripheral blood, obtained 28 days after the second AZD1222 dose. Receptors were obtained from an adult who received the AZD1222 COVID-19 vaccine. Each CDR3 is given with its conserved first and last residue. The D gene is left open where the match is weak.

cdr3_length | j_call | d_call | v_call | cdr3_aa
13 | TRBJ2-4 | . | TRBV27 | CASSLLAKNIQYF
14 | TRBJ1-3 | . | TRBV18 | CASSRGTGGNTIYF
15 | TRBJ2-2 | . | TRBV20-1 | CSASSAGWYTGELFF
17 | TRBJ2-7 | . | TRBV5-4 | CASSLVPSFSSAYEQYF
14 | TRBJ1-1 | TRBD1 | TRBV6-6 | CASISRDRVTEAFF
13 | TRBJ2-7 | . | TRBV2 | CASTGEGVYEQYF
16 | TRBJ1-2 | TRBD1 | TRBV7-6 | CASSLVGQGANYGYTF
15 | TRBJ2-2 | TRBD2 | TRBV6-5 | CASRPSGRRTGELFF
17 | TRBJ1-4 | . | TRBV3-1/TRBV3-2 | CASSPPWGRGTNEKLFF
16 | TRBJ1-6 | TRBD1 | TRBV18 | CASSHGQGLINSPLHF
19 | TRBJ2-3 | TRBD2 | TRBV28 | CASSLRGGRAFRYADTQYF
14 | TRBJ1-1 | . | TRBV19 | CASSRGPANTEAFF
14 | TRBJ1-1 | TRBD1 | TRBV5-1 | CASSLGTGLTEAFF
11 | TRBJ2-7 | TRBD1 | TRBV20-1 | CSATQGAEQYF
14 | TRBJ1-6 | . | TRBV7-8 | CASSLVLSNSPLHF
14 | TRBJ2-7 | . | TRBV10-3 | CAISEWGSSYEQYF
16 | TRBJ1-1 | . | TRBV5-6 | CASSWQVGALNTEAFF
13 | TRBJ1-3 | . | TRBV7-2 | CASSLEPGNTIYF
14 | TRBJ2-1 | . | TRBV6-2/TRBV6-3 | CASSYRDPYNEQFF
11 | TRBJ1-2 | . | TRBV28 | CASRKNYGYTF
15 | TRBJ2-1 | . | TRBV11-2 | CASSPTFSSYNEQFF
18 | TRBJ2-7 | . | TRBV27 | CASSLSKTVARGSYEQYF
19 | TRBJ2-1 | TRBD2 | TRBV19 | CASSIQARTSGFSYNEQFF
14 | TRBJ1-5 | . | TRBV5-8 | CASSLEQGRQPQHF
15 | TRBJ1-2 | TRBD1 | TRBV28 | CASTELGQGDYGYTF
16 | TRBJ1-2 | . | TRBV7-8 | CASSFTPASPEYGYTF
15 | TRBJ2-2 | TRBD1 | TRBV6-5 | CASSTGTGGTGELFF
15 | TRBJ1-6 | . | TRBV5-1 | CASSLIGAYNSPLHF
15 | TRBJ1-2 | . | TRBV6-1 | CASSEGGGGLYGYTF
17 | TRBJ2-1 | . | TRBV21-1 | CASSRGLARDSGNEQFF
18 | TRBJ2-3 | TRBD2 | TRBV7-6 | CASSLAEIAGPPTDTQYF
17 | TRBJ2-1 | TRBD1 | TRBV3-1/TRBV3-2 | CASSQERLATGGNEQFF
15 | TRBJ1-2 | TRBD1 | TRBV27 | CASSITRQGWYGYTF
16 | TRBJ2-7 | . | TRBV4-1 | CASSQGERAPPYEQYF
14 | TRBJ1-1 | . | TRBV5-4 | CASSTPAGNTEAFF
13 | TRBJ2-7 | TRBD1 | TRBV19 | CASSLGQGYEQYF
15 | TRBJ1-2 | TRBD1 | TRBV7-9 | CASSPRTGVHYGYTF
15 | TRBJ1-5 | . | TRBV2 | CASSTDSGSNQPQHF
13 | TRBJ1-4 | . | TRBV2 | CASTRGVYEKLFF
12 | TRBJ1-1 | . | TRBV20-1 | CSASRTTSEAFF
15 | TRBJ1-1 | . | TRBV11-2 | CASSLKGTLGSEAFF
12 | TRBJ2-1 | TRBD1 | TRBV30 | CAWSVLGTGEFF
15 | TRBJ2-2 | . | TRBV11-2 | CASSFPSANTGELFF
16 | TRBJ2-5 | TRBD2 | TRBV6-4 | CASSDGSGGPGETQYF
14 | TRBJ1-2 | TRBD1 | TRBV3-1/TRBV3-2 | CASSHASPGGADTF
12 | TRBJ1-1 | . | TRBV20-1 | CSASQGSTEAFF
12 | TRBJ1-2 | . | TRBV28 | CASSSLDYGYTF
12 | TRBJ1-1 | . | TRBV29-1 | CSVDRGRTEAFF
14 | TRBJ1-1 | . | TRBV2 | CASTFSSANTEAFF
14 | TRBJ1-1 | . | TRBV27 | CASSISGRYTEAFF
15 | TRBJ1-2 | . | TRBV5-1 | CASSPSGRTSYGYTF
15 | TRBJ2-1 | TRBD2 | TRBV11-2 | CASSPTSGGAGEQFF
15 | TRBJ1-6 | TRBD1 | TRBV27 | CASSMYRGRDSPLHF
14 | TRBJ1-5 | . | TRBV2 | CASSWGGSNQPQHF
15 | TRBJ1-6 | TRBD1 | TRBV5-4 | CASSLGGQGGTPLHF
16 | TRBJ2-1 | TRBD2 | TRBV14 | CASSPRGLAGGPEQFF
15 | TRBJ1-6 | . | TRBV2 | CASRDPWGVDSPLHF
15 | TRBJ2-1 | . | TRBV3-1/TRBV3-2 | CASSQDSLAYNEQFF
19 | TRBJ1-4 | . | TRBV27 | CASSPTGSGLVATNEKLFF
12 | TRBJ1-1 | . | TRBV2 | CASRDPGTEAFF